This TCR beta chain emerged from a study of blood T cell repertoires in COVID-19. Study overall: The study drew acute and convalescent COVID-19 samples from the United States, Italy and Spain. The cDNA or gDNA used as material had been derived from T cells, B-cell-depleted T cells, or PBMCs.

The germline V gene encodes CDR1 MNHNY and CDR2 SVGAGI (reference sequence). The length of the CDR3 is 15 residues. Germline trimming cut 6 bases from V and 1 base from J; bases unmatched to any gene: 8. Authors' analysis steps: From reference gene primer amplification, estimates of nucleated cell counts were derived. Only in-frame clones appear in the TCRdb table, and some are missing; sequencing was by immunoSEQ multiplex PCR. Clonal size and the V and J genes are those of that table, whereas D and trimming came from the DNA. This table has 25,000 to 35,000 clones, approximately 80% appearing once.

The chain has TRBV6-6 and TRBJ2-5; 7 bases align to TRBD1. Sequenced material: peripheral blood. This receptor was identified in a woman aged 70 to 79 with acute or convalescent COVID-19. CDR3 in DNA: TGTGCCAGCAGCTCGACAGGGACGGCCCAAGAGACCCAGTACTTC. Residues: CASSSTGTAQETQYF.